The T cell receptor (beta chain) under discussion was sequenced for a study of blood T cell repertoires in COVID-19. Across the study: Sites across the United States, Italy and Spain contributed samples from acute and convalescent COVID-19.

Original methodology: The authors estimated nucleated cell counts from reference gene primer amplification. Here immunoSEQ multiplex PCR was the method, and the copy in TCRdb shows in-frame clones only, minus some. The V and J calls and clone size are taken from that table; D and trimming were inferred from the DNA. This table has around 220,000 clones, just over 90% appearing once. CDR1 and CDR2 (germline): MDHEN, SYDVKM. V was cut by 6 bases and J by 4 bases, with 12 bases left in between. The CDR3 consists of 13 residues. The cohort comprised adults aged roughly 18 to 90 years residing in around 25 US areas.

The source of this sequence is a woman under 30 who had recovered from COVID-19. The sample was PBMCs or T cells enriched from blood (not recorded which). V and J are TRBV28 and TRBJ1-2; D perhaps matches TRBD1 (6 bases). CDR3 loop: CASSGTPRYGYTF. The DNA of the CDR3 is TGTGCCAGCAGCGGGACACCCCGCTATGGCTACACCTTC.